This record looks at one T cell receptor (beta chain) sequence and its context. Its target is unknown. This record belongs to a study of shared clonotypes between healthy human individuals. V dropped 1 base and J dropped 2; count of bases not matched to a gene: 11. The CDR3 has 18 amino acids. Germline V gene data show CDR1 as MGHRA and CDR2 as YSYEKL. The naive CD8 fraction comprised CD45RO-negative cells positively selected for CCR7 and excluded terminally differentiated effector memory CD45RA+ cells. General study findings and limits: Despite large depth, sorted-subset datasets appeared incompletely sequenced.

TCRdb keeps only in-frame clones here, not all; method: immunoSEQ multiplex PCR. This table holds around 610,000 clones, roughly 95% found once. The TCR comes from a woman in her twenties or thirties in good health. The specimen sequenced was naive CD8+ T cells sorted from blood. The gene calls are TRBV4-1 and TRBJ2-7; 10 nucleotides align to TRBD2. The DNA of the CDR3 is TGCGCCAGCAGCCAAGGAATAATGACTAGCGGGCGACCCTACGAGCAGTACTTC. The encoded protein is CASSQGIMTSGRPYEQYF.